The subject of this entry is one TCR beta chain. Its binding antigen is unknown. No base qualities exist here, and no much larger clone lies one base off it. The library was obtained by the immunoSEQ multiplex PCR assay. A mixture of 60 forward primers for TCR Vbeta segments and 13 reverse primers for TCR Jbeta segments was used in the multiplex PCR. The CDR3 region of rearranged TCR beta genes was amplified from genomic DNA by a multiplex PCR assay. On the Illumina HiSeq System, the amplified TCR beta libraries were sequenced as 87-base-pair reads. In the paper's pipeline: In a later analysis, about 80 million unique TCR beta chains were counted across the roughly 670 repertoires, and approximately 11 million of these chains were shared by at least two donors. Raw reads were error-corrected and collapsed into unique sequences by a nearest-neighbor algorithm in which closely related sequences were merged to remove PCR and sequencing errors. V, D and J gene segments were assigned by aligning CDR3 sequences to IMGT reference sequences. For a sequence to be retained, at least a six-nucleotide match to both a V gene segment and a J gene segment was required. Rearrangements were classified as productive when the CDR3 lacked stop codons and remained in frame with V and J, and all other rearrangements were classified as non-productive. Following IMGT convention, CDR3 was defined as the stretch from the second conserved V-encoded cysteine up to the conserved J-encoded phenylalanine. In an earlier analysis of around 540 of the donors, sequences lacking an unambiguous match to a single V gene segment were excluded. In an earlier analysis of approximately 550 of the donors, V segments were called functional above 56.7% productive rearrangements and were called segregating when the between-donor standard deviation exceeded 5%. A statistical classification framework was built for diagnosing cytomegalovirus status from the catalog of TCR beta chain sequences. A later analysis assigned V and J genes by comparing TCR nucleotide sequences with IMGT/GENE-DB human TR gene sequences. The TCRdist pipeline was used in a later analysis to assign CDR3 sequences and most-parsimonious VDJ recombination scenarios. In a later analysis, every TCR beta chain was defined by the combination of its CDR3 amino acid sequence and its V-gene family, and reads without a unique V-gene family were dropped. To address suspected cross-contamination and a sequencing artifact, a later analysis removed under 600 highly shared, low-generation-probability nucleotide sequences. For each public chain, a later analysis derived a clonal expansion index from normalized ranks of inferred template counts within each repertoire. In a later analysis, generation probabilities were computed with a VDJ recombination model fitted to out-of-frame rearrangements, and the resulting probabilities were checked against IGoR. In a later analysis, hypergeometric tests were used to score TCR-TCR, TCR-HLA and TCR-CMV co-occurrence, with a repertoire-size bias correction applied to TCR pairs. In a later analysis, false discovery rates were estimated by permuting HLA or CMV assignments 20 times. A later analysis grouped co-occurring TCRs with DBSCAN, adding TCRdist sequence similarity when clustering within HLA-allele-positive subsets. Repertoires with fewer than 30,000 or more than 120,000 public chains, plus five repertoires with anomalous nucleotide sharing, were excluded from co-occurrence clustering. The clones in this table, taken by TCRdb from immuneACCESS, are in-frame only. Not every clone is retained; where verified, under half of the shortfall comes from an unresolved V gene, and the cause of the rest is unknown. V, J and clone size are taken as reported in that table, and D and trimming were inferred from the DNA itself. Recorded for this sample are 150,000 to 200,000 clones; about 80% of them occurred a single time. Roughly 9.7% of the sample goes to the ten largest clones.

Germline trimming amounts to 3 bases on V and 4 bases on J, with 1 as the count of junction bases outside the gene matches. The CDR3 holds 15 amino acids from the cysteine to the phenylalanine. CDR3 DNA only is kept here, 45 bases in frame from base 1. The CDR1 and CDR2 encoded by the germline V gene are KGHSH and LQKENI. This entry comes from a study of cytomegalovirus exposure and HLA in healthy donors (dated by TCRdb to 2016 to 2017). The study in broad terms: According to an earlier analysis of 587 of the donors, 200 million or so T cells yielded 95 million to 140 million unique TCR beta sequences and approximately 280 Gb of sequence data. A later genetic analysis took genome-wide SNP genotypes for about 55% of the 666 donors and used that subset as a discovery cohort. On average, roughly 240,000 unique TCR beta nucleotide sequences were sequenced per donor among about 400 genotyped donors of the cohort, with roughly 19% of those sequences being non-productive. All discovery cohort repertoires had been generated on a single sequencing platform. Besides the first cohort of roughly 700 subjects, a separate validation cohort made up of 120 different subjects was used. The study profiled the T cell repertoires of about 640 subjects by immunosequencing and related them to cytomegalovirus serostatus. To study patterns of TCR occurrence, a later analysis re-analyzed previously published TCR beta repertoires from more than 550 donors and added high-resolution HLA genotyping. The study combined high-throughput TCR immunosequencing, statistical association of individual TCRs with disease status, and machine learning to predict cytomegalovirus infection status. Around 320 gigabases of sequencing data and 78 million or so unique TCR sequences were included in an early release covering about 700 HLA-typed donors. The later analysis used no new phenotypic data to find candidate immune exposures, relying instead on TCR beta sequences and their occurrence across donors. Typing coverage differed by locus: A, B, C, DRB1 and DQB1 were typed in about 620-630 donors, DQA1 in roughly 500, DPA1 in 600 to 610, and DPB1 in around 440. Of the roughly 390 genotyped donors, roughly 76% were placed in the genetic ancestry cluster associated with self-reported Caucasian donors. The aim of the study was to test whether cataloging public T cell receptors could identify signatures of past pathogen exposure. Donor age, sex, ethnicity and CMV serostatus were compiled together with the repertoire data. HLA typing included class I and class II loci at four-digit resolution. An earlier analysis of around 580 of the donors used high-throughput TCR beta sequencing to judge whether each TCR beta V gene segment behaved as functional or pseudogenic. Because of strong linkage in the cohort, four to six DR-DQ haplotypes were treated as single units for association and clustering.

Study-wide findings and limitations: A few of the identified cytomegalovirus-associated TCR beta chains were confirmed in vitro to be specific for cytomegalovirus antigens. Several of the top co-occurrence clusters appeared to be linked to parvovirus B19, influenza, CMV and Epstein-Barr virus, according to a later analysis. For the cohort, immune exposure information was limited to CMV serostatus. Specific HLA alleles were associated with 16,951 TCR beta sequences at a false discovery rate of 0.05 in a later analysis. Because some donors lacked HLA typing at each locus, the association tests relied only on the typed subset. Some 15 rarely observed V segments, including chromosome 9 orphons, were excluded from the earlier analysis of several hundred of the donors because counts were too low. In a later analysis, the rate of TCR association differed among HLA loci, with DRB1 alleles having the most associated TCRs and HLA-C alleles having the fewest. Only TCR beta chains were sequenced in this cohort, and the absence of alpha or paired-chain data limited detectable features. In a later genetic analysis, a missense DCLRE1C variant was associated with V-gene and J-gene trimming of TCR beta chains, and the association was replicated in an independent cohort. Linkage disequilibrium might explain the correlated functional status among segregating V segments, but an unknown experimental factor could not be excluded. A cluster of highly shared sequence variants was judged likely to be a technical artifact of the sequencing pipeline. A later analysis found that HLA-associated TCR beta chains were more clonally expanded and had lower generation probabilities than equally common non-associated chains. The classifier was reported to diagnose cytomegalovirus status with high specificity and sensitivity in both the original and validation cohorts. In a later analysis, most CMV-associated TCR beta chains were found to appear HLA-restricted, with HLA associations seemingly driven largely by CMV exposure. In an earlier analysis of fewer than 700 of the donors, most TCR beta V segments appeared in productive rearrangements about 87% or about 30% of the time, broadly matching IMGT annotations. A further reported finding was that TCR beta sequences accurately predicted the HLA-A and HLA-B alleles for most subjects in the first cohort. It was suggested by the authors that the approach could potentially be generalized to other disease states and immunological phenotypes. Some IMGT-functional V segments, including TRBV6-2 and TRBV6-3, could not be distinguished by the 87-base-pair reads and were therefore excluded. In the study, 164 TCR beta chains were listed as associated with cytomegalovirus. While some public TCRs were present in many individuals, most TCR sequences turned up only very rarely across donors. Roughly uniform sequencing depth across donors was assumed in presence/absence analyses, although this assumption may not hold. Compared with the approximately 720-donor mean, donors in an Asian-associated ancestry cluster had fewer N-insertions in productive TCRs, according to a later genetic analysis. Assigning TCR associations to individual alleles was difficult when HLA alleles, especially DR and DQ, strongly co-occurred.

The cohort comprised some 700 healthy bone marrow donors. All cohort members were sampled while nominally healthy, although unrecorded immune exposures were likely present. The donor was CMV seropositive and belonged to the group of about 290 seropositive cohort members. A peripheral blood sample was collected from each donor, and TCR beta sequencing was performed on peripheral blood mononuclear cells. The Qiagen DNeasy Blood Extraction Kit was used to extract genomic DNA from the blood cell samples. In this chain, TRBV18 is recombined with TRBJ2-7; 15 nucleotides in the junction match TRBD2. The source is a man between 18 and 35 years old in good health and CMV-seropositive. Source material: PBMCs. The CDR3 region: CASSPGLAGGYEQYF. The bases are TGTGCCAGCTCACCGGGACTAGCGGGAGGATACGAGCAGTACTTC.